The rows below give T cell receptor beta chains drawn from one sample of a study of T cell responses to AZD1222 COVID-19 vaccine. The protocol was immunoSEQ multiplex PCR, while the TCRdb copy is restricted to in-frame clones and leaves out a portion. The profile shows about 140,000 clones, around 89% of them singletons. The sequencing used peripheral blood, collected 28 days after the second AZD1222 dose. These receptors were obtained from an adult who received the AZD1222 COVID-19 vaccine. Each CDR3 is given without its conserved first and last residue.

J: TRBJ2-3; V: TRBV6-6; CDR3: ASSPGLGTDTQY
J: TRBJ2-3; V: TRBV6-1; CDR3: ASSEGERDTQY
J: TRBJ1-5; V: TRBV7-2; CDR3: ASSLPGISNQPQH
J: TRBJ2-3; V: TRBV4-2; CDR3: ASSQDPSGAGDTQY
J: TRBJ1-2; V: TRBV3-1/TRBV3-2; CDR3: ASSQGTEFYGYT
J: TRBJ1-6; V: TRBV5-1; CDR3: ASRGVGRDNSPLH
J: TRBJ1-3; V: TRBV7-2; CDR3: ASSFQVTSGNTIY
J: TRBJ2-7; V: TRBV28; CDR3: ASSIRLACPYEQY
J: TRBJ1-5; V: TRBV4-3; CDR3: ASSQETWQPQH
J: TRBJ1-5; V: TRBV28; CDR3: ASSGAGQGAQPQH
J: TRBJ2-3; V: TRBV20-1; CDR3: KPTTTDTQY
J: TRBJ2-1; V: TRBV6-5; CDR3: ASFTIAGSYNEQF
J: TRBJ1-2; V: TRBV12-3/TRBV12-4; CDR3: ASSTGVRGYT
J: TRBJ2-7; V: TRBV10-3; CDR3: AISESQRREQY
J: TRBJ1-4; V: TRBV19; CDR3: ASSITTGHNEKLF